This T cell receptor beta chain originates from a study of cytomegalovirus exposure and HLA in healthy donors (TCRdb year 2017). Broadly, across the study: A later analysis indicated that the 120 or so validation repertoires were generated on the platform also employed for the approximately 700 repertoires of the first cohort. To predict cytomegalovirus infection status, the study brought together high-throughput TCR immunosequencing, statistical association of individual TCRs with disease status, and machine learning. Besides the first cohort of roughly 640 subjects, a separate validation cohort made up of 90 to 150 different subjects was used. The study was designed to test whether signatures of past pathogen exposure could be identified by cataloging public T cell receptors.

The CDR3 runs 14 residues from the cysteine to the phenylalanine. Here the CDR3 DNA is all that survives: 42 bases in frame from base 1. After removal of 0 bases from V and 10 bases from J, the junction retains 3 bases not matched to a gene. From the germline V gene, CDR1 is SGHRS and CDR2 is YFSETQ. Library generation was performed with the immunoSEQ multiplex PCR assay. As for the original processing: A statistical classification framework was developed to diagnose cytomegalovirus status using the catalog of TCR beta chain sequences. TCRdb mirrors the immuneACCESS table, restricted to in-frame sequences. Some clones are absent from its copies; in checked studies, under half trace to an unresolved V gene, and the reason for the others is unknown. V and J calls and clone size are given by that table; D and trimming were obtained from the DNA. A total of 150,000 to 200,000 clones appear in this sample, roughly 91% of them only once. Jointly, the top ten make up around 4.4% of the sample.

The donors belonged to the validation cohort of roughly 120 subjects, which was separate from the roughly 670-subject first cohort. Notes on this clone: The antigen it recognizes is unknown. No quality values exist for individual bases; no much larger clone is one base distant.

On the study overall, not on this receptor specifically: Most TCR sequences were observed very rarely across donors, whereas some public TCRs were present in many individuals. Of the cluster scores, about 94% were above 0 in a later analysis, which found that TCRs clustered in the first cohort also tended to co-occur in the roughly 130 validation repertoires. According to the authors, the approach could potentially be generalized to other disease states and immunological phenotypes. The study gave a list of some 150 TCR beta chains associated with cytomegalovirus. Three of the identified cytomegalovirus-associated TCR beta chains were confirmed in vitro to be specific for cytomegalovirus antigens. All 120 or so repertoires were used to score co-occurrence in the validation cohort in a later analysis, because that analysis had no HLA typing for the cohort. In both the original and validation cohorts, the classifier was reported to diagnose cytomegalovirus status with high specificity and sensitivity.

Sequencing input: PBMCs. This chain is built from TRBV5-1 and TRBJ2-1, and 11 junction bases match TRBD2. This TCR derives from a man aged 18 to 30 in good health and CMV-seropositive. The CDR3 here reads CASSLELAGVEQFF. The base sequence is TGCGCCAGCAGCTTGGAACTAGCGGGAGTGGAGCAGTTCTTC.